The rows below give T cell receptor beta chains drawn from one sample of a study of blood T cell repertoires in COVID-19. This table comes from immunoSEQ multiplex PCR, and its TCRdb copy is limited to in-frame clones, with some not included. The sample contains about 400,000 clones, approximately 86% of which appear only once. The sequenced material came from peripheral blood. The receptors were gathered from a human donor in a cohort sampled during active COVID-19. CDR3s leave out the opening cysteine and the closing phenylalanine or tryptophan. Expanded clones are given a class, and other clones once, few, many or no size at all.

>few|TRBJ1-2|TRBV6-1
ASSEASYGYT
>.|TRBJ1-3|TRBV9
ASSLRGGEIGDTIY
>.|TRBJ1-1|TRBV28
ASSAGWARAGGTEAF
>once|TRBJ2-3|TRBV11-2
ASSLGSAGARDTQY
>few|TRBJ2-7|TRBV25-1
ASSVLYEQY
>few|TRBJ2-7|TRBV10-3
AISLAGSGEQY
>.|TRBJ2-3|TRBV4-1
ASSQEPSGRAGDTQY
>once|TRBJ2-5|TRBV7-2
ASSYWRQETQY
>.|TRBJ1-1|TRBV5-1
ASSLAGRGSMNTEAF
>.|TRBJ2-7|TRBV5-1
ASSIRDTTEQY
>.|TRBJ2-5|TRBV11-2
ASSPDRAQQETQY
>once|TRBJ2-1|TRBV5-4
ASSPLAGAYNEQF
>.|TRBJ2-5|TRBV7-3
ASSLTGQSQETQY
>.|TRBJ2-1|TRBV5-1
ASSFWLASGANNNEQF
>.|TRBJ2-1|TRBV2
ASSEPGGEQF
>.|TRBJ1-1|TRBV5-1
ASSRGQGIVEEAF